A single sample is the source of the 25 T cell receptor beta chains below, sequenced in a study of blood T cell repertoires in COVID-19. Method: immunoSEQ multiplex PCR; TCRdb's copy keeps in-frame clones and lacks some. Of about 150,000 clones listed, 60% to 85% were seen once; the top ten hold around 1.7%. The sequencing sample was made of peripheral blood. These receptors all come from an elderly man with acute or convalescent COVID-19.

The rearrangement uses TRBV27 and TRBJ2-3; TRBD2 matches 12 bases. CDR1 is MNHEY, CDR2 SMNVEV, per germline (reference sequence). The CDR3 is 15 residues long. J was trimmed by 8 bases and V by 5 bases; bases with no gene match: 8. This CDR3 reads CASSTLAGGRGTQYF. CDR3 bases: TGTGCCAGCAGTACACTAGCGGGGGGCCGAGGTACGCAGTATTTT.

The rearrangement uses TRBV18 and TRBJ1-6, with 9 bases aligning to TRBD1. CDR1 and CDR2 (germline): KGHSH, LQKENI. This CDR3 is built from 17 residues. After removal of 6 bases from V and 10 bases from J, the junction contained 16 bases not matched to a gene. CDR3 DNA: TGTGCCAGCTCCCTAAGAAGACCGGGACAGGGCGCATCACCCCTCCACTTT. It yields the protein CASSLRRPGQGASPLHF.

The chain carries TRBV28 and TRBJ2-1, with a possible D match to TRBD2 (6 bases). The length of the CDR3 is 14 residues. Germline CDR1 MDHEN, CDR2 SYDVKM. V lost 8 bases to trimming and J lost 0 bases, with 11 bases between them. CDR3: CASGLPGSYNEQFF. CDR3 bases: TGTGCCAGCGGACTACCCGGCTCCTACAATGAGCAGTTCTTC.

CDR3 DNA sequence: TGTGCCAGCAGCTTGTTTCTAGCAGAGGGCACAGATACGCAGTATTTT. Its protein is CASSLFLAEGTDTQYF. The V and J genes are TRBV5-8 and TRBJ2-3; D perhaps matches TRBD2 (5 bases). The germline V and J ends were trimmed by 1 base and 1 base, with 13 bases remaining between them. This CDR3 has 16 residues. From germline, CDR1 is SGHTS and CDR2 YDEGEE.

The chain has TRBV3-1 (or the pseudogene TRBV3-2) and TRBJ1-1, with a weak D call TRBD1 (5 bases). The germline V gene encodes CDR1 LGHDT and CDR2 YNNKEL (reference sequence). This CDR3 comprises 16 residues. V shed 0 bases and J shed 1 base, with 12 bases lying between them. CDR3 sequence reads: CASSQDYGGRNTEAFF. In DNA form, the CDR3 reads TGTGCCAGCAGCCAAGATTACGGGGGACGGAACACTGAAGCTTTCTTT.

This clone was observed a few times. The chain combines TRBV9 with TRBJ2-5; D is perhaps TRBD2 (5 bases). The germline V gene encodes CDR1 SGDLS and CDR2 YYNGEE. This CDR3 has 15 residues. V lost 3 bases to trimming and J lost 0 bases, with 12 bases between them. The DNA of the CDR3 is TGTGCCAGCAGCGCCCCTAGCACTAACCAAGAGACCCAGTACTTC. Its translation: CASSAPSTNQETQYF. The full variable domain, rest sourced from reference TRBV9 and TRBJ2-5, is DSGVTQTPKHLITATGQRVTLRCSPRSGDLSVYWYQQSLDQGLQFLIQYYNGEERAKGNILERFSAQQFPDLHSELNLSSLELGDSALYFCASSAPSTNQETQYFGPGTRLLVL.

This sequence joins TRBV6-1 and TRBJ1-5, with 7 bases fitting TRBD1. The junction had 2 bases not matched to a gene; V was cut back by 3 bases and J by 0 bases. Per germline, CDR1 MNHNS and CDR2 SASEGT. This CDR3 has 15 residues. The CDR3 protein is CASSEGQHSNQPQHF. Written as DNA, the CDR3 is TGTGCCAGCAGTGAGGGACAGCATAGCAATCAGCCCCAGCATTTT.

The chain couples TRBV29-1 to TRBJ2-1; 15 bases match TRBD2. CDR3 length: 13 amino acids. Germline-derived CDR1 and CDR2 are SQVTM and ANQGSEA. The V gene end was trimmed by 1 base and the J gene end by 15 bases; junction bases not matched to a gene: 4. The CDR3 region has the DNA TGCAGCGTTGAAGGGACTAGCGGGGGGGTACGGTTCTTC. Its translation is CSVEGTSGGVRFF.

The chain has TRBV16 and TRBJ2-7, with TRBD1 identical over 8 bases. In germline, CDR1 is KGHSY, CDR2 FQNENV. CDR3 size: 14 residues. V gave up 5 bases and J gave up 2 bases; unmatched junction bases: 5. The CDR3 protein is CASSYETGAYEQYF. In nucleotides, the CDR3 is TGTGCCAGCAGCTACGAGACAGGGGCCTACGAGCAGTACTTC.

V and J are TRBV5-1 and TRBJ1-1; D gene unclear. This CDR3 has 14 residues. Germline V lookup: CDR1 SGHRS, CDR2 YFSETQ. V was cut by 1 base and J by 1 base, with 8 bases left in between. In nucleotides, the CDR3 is TGCGCCAGCAGCTTGTCCAGACAGAACACTGAAGCTTTCTTT. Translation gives CASSLSRQNTEAFF.

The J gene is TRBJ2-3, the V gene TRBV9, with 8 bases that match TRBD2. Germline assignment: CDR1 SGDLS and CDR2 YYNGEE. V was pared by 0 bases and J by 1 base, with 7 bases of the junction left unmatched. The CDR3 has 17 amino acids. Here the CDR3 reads CASSVASGGRGTDTQYF. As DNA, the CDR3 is TGTGCCAGCAGCGTAGCTTCGGGGGGGAGGGGCACAGATACGCAGTATTTT.

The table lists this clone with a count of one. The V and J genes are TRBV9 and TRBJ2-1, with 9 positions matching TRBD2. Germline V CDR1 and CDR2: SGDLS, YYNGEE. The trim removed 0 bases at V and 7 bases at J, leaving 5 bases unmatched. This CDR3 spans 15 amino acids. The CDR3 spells CASSVVSGGGNEQFF. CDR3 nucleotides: TGTGCCAGCAGCGTAGTTAGCGGGGGAGGGAATGAGCAGTTCTTC.

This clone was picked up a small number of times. CDR3 residues: CSVRGDRSSGYTF. CDR3 nucleotides: TGCAGCGTTCGGGGGGACAGGTCCTCGGGCTACACCTTC. The rearrangement links TRBV29-1 to TRBJ1-2, with TRBD1 matching over 8 bases. V lost 5 bases to trimming and J lost 8 bases; unmatched junction nucleotides: 10. Germline V gene lookup returns CDR1 SQVTM and CDR2 ANQGSEA. The CDR3 spans 13 residues.

The CDR3, as DNA: TGTGCCTGGAGGGACGCGGGGGCTCTGGGCGGCTACACCTTC. Its protein is CAWRDAGALGGYTF. The genes are TRBV30 and TRBJ1-2; the D gene is possibly TRBD1 (6 bases). The CDR3 runs to 14 residues. Trimming took 3 bases from V and 8 from J, leaving 19 bases between them. Germline V gene lookup returns CDR1 GTSNPN and CDR2 SVGIG (reference sequence).

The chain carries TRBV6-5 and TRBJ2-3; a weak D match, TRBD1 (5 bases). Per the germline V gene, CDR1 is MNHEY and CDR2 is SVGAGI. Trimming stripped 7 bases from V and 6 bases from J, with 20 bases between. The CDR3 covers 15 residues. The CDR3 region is CASIPGQASGDTQYF. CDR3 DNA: TGTGCCAGCATCCCAGGACAAGCCTCAGGGGATACGCAGTATTTT.

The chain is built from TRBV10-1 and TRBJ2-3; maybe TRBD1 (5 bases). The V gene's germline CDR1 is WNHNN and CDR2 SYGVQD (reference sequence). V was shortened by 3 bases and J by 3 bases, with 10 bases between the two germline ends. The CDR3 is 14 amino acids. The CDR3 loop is CASSDNRWTDTQYF. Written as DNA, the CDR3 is TGCGCCAGCAGTGATAACAGGTGGACAGATACGCAGTATTTT.

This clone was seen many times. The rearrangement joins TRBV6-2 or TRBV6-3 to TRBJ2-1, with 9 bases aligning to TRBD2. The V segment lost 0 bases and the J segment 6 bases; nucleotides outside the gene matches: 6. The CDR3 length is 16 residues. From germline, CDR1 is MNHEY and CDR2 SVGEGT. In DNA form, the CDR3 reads TGTGCCAGCAGTTACTCAGGGCGGGGGGGCCCCAATGAGCAGTTCTTC. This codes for CASSYSGRGGPNEQFF.

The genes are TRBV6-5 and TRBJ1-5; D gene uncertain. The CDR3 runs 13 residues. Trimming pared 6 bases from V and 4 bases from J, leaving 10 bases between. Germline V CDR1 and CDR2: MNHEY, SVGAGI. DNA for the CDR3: TGTGCCAGCAGCCTCCGACATAATCAGCCCCAGCATTTT. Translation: CASSLRHNQPQHF.

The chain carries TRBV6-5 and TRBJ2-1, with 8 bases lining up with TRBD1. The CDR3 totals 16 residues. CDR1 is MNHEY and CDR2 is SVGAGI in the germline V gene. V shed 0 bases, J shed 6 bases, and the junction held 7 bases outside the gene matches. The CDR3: CASSYSTGVGFNEQFF. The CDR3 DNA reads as TGTGCCAGCAGTTACTCGACAGGGGTGGGCTTCAATGAGCAGTTCTTC.

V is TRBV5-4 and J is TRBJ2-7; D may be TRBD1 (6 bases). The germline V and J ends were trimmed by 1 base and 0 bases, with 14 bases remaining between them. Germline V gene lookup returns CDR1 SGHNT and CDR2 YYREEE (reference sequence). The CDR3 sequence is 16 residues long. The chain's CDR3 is CASSLKQGRLSYEQYF. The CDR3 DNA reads TGTGCCAGCAGCTTGAAACAGGGACGCCTCTCCTACGAGCAGTACTTC.

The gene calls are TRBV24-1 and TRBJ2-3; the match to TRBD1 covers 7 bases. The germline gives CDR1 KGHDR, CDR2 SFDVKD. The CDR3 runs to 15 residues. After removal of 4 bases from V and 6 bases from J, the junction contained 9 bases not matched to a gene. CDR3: CATSDIDRGLDTQYF. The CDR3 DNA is TGTGCCACCAGTGACATTGATAGGGGGCTGGATACGCAGTATTTT.

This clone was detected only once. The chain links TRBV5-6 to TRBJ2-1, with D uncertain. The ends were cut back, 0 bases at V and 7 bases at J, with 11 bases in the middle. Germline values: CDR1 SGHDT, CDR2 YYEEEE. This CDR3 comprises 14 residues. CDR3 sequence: CASSLAGSRNEQFF. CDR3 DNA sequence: TGTGCCAGCAGCTTGGCCGGGTCAAGAAATGAGCAGTTCTTC.

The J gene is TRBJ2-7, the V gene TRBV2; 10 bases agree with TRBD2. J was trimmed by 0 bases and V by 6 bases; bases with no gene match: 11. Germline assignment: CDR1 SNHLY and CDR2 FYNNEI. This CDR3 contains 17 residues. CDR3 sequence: CASSPLAGQISSYEQYV. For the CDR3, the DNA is TGTGCCAGCAGCCCACTAGCGGGGCAAATTAGCTCCTACGAGCAGTACGTC.

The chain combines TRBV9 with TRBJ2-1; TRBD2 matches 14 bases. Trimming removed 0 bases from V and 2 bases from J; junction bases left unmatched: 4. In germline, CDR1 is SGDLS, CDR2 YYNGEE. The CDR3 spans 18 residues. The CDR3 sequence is CASSVGLAGGLTYNEQFF. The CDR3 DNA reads TGTGCCAGCAGCGTAGGACTAGCGGGGGGGTTGACCTACAATGAGCAGTTCTTC. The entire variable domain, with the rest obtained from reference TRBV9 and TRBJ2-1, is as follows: DSGVTQTPKHLITATGQRVTLRCSPRSGDLSVYWYQQSLDQGLQFLIQYYNGEERAKGNILERFSAQQFPDLHSELNLSSLELGDSALYFCASSVGLAGGLTYNEQFFGPGTRLTVL.

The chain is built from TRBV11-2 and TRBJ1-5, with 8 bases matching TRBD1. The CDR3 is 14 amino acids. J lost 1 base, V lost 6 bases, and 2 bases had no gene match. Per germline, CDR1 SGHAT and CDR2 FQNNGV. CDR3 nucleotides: TGTGCCAGCAGTCGACAGGGGAGCAATCAGCCCCAGCATTTT. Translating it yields CASSRQGSNQPQHF.